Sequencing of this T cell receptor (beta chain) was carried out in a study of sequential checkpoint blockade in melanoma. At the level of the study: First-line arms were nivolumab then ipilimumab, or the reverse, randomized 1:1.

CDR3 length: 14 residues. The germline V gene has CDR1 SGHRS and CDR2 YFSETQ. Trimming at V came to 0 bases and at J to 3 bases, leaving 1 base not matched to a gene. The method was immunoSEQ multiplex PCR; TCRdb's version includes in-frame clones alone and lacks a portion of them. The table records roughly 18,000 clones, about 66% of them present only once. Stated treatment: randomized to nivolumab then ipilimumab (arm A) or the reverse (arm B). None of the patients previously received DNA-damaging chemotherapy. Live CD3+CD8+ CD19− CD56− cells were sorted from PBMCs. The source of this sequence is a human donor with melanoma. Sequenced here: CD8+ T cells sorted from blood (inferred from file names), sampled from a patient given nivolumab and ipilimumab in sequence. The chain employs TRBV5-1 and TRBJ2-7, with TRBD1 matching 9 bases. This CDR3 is CASSLEDRGYEQYF. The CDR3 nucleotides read TGCGCCAGCAGCTTGGAGGACAGGGGCTACGAGCAGTACTTC. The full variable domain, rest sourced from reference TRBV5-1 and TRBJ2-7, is KAGVTQTPRYLIKTRGQQVTLSCSPISGHRSVSWYQQTPGQGLQFLFEYFSETQRNKGNFPGRFSGRQFSNSRSEMNVSTLELGDSALYLCASSLEDRGYEQYFGPGTRLTVT.